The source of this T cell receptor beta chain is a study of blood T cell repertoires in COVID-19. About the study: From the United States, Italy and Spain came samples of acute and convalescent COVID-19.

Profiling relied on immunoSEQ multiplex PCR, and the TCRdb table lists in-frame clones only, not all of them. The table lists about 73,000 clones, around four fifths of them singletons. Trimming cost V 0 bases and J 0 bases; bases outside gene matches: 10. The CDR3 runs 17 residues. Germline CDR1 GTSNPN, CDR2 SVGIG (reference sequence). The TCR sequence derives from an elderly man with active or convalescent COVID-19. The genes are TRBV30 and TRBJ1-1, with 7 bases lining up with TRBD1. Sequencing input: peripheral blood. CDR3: CAWSVRSDRHLNTEAFF. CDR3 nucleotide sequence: TGTGCCTGGAGTGTACGCTCGGACAGGCATTTGAACACTGAAGCTTTCTTT.